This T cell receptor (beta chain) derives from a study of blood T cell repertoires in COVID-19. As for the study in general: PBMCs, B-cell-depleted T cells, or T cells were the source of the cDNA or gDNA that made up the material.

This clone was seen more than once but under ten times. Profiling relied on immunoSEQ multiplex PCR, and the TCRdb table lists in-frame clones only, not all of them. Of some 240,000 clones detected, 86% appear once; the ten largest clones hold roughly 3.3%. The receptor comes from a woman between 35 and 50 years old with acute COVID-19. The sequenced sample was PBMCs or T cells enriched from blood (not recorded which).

The DNA of the CDR3 is TGTGCCAGCAGCGCACTCGAGCGGGAGGGCCCAGTTAATGAGCAGTTCTTC. Translating it yields CASSALEREGPVNEQFF. The gene calls are TRBV3-1 (or the pseudogene TRBV3-2) and TRBJ2-1, with 10 bases that match TRBD2. The CDR3 length is 17 residues. The J segment lost 7 bases and the V segment lost 5 bases, leaving 14 bases of the junction unmatched. The germline V gene encodes CDR1 LGHDT and CDR2 YNNKEL (reference sequence).